This paragraph covers one TCR beta chain sequence. Its antigen is unidentified. The data were produced by immunoSEQ multiplex PCR, yet TCRdb's version contains in-frame clones alone and is incomplete. This table has 300,000 to 500,000 clones, approximately 86% appearing once. Treatment meaning: around 19 received Ad26.COV2.S at low or high dose, single or two shots; about five received placebo; per-sample allocation not given. Collection of samples fell on day 63 after the first vaccine or placebo injection. The data stem from a study of Ad26.COV2.S vaccination and SARS-CoV-2 variants. About the study: Within the COV1001 Ad26.COV2.S trial arm, the donor was enrolled. Study-wide results and caveats: Breadth, reportedly substantial, characterized the spike-specific CD8+ and CD4+ T cell responses after vaccination. The study found higher spike-specific TCR breadth in vaccine than placebo recipients. Vaccine and placebo recipients had comparable breadth of non-spike TCRs.

This receptor was identified in a person between 18 and 59 years old who received the Ad26.COV2.S COVID-19 vaccine or a placebo. Sample: peripheral blood, taken in a trial of Ad26.COV2.S vaccine versus placebo.

The CDR3 DNA reads TGCAGCGCTAGCAGGGGCGGTGAGCAGTTCTTC. The encoded protein is CSASRGGEQFF. This sequence joins TRBV29-1 and TRBJ2-1; tentative D call: TRBD1 (6 bases). The CDR3 length is 11 residues. Germline CDR1 and CDR2: SQVTM and ANQGSEA. V dropped 7 bases and J dropped 9 bases, with 13 bases sitting between them.